This is a list of T cell receptor beta chains from one sample in a study of Ad26.COV2.S vaccination and SARS-CoV-2 variants. TCRdb's copy holds only in-frame clones and misses some; the assay was immunoSEQ multiplex PCR. The sample has roughly 680,000 clones, roughly 90% seen once; the top ten hold about 1.5%. The sample consisted of peripheral blood, taken in a trial of Ad26.COV2.S vaccine versus placebo. The receptors shown here come from a person between 18 and 65 years old who received the Ad26.COV2.S COVID-19 vaccine or a placebo. Both conserved end residues are part of each CDR3. The order of the fields is V gene, D gene, clone size, J gene, CDR3 protein, CDR3 DNA. The D gene is left open where the match is weak. Only part of the rows carry a size: once, few, many, or a class if the clone is expanded.

V: TRBV7-9
D: NA
size: NA
J: TRBJ1-4
CDR3: CASSPQGTTNEKLFF
DNA: TGTGCCAGCAGCCCCCAGGGTACAACTAATGAAAAACTGTTTTTT

V: TRBV2
D: NA
size: NA
J: TRBJ2-7
CDR3: CASSEAVGSYEQYF
DNA: TGTGCCAGCAGTGAAGCGGTAGGGAGCTACGAGCAGTACTTC

V: TRBV5-8
D: NA
size: NA
J: TRBJ1-4
CDR3: CASSSYSATNEKLFF
DNA: TGTGCCAGCAGCTCCTACAGCGCAACTAATGAAAAACTGTTTTTT

V: TRBV10-3
D: NA
size: NA
J: TRBJ1-4
CDR3: CAISEGATGTNEKLFF
DNA: TGTGCCATCAGTGAAGGGGCGACTGGCACTAATGAAAAACTGTTTTTT

V: TRBV5-1
D: NA
size: NA
J: TRBJ1-2
CDR3: CASSPAGTRFGYTF
DNA: TGCGCCAGCAGCCCGGCAGGGACTCGGTTTGGCTACACCTTC

V: TRBV5-6
D: TRBD1
size: NA
J: TRBJ2-1
CDR3: CASSSRTGPSSYNEQFF
DNA: TGTGCCAGCAGCTCCCGGACAGGTCCTAGCTCCTACAATGAGCAGTTCTTC

V: TRBV7-6
D: TRBD2
size: NA
J: TRBJ2-2
CDR3: CASSQTSGGSNTGELFF
DNA: TGTGCCAGCAGCCAGACTAGCGGGGGCTCCAACACCGGGGAGCTGTTTTTT

V: TRBV9
D: TRBD1
size: NA
J: TRBJ2-3
CDR3: CASNPGGPDTQYF
DNA: TGTGCCAGCAACCCAGGGGGACCAGATACGCAGTATTTT

V: TRBV7-9
D: NA
size: NA
J: TRBJ2-1
CDR3: CASGESSYNEQFF
DNA: TGTGCCAGCGGGGAGAGCTCCTACAATGAGCAGTTCTTC

V: TRBV6-4
D: TRBD1
size: once
J: TRBJ1-4
CDR3: CASSPGQGNEKLFF
DNA: TGTGCCAGCAGTCCGGGACAGGGTAATGAAAAACTGTTTTTT

V: TRBV6-6
D: NA
size: NA
J: TRBJ2-7
CDR3: CASSYSAGEQYF
DNA: TGTGCCAGCAGTTACTCAGCCGGAGAGCAGTACTTC

V: TRBV5-4
D: TRBD2
size: NA
J: TRBJ2-5
CDR3: CASSLETSHQTQYF
DNA: TGTGCCAGCAGCTTGGAGACTAGCCATCAGACCCAGTACTTC

V: TRBV7-2
D: TRBD1
size: NA
J: TRBJ2-5
CDR3: CASSLAGTGQETQYF
DNA: TGTGCCAGCAGCTTAGCCGGGACAGGACAAGAGACCCAGTACTTC

V: TRBV19
D: TRBD2
size: NA
J: TRBJ2-3
CDR3: CASSIRVTSGGDRGTQYF
DNA: TGTGCCAGTAGTATCCGGGTGACTAGCGGGGGAGACCGGGGTACGCAGTATTTT

V: TRBV4-2
D: TRBD2
size: NA
J: TRBJ2-3
CDR3: CASSQLTSGEGSDTQYF
DNA: TGTGCCAGCAGCCAATTGACTAGCGGAGAGGGGTCAGATACGCAGTATTTT

V: TRBV4-2
D: TRBD2
size: NA
J: TRBJ2-7
CDR3: CASSPTGTSGLMRVYEQYF
DNA: TGTGCCAGCAGCCCAACCGGGACTAGCGGGCTCATGAGGGTCTACGAGCAGTACTTC